This T cell receptor (beta chain) was identified in a study of cytomegalovirus exposure and HLA in healthy donors. Study-level findings and limits: Association of 15,000 to 20,000 TCR beta sequences with HLA alleles was found at 0.05 false discovery rate in a later analysis.

PCR employed 60 Vbeta and 13 Jbeta primers. Here immunoSEQ multiplex PCR was the method, and the copy in TCRdb shows in-frame clones only, minus some. Among 140,000 or so clones listed, around a tenth were seen once. In germline, CDR1 is MDHEN, CDR2 SYDVKM. This CDR3 is 15 amino acids long. V lost 4 bases and J lost 4, with 16 bases in between. About this clone: Its antigen is not known.

Sampled while nominally healthy, donors likely had unrecorded immune exposures. This clonotype was obtained from a male donor in good health and CMV-seronegative. Sequencing was done on a sample of PBMCs. V and J are TRBV28 and TRBJ1-2, with D maybe TRBD1 (5 bases). DNA of the CDR3: TGTGCCAGCAGTTGGGCCTTGGGGCACAGCTATGGCTACACCTTC. Translation gives CASSWALGHSYGYTF.